These 29 T cell receptor beta chains share one sample of origin, sequenced in a study of cytomegalovirus exposure and HLA in healthy donors. PCR employed 60 Vbeta and 13 Jbeta primers. Clones were sequenced by immunoSEQ multiplex PCR, and TCRdb holds only the in-frame ones, with some missing. The sample shows roughly 140,000 clones, roughly 76% of them seen only once. The sequenced sample consisted of PBMCs. These receptors were taken from a man younger than 35 in good health and CMV-seronegative.

There are a few counts of this clone. V and J are TRBV15 and TRBJ1-4, with 12 bases matching TRBD1. Per germline, CDR1 LNHNV and CDR2 YYDKDF (reference sequence). CDR3 length: 19 amino acids. V lost 1 base to trimming and J lost 3 bases; unmatched junction nucleotides: 9. This CDR3 is CATSRVGTGGRRSNEKLFF. CDR3 DNA sequence: TGTGCCACCAGCAGAGTCGGGACAGGGGGCCGGCGGTCTAATGAAAAACTGTTTTTT.

The chain couples TRBV6-6 to TRBJ1-2; the D gene is possibly TRBD1 (5 bases). The CDR3 loop spans 15 amino acids. The germline V gene encodes CDR1 MNHNY and CDR2 SVGAGI (reference sequence). The V gene lost 0 bases and the J gene lost 5 bases, with 13 bases spanning the gap. The CDR3 loop is CASSYSPGRSYGYTF. In DNA, the CDR3 is TGTGCCAGCAGTTACTCCCCAGGGAGGTCTTATGGCTACACCTTC.

In this sample, this clone turned up once. The germline gene is not matched at one end of the junction; a read error may be the cause. The gene calls are TRBV29-1 and TRBJ2-7; D is perhaps TRBD1 (5 bases). This CDR3 contains 11 residues. Germline CDR1 is SQVTM and CDR2 is ANQGSEA. CDR3 sequence: CSVVDTTRWDF. The CDR3 nucleotides read TGCAGCGTTGTGGACACCACCCGGTGGGACTTC.

The chain has TRBV4-1 and TRBJ2-6, with unresolved D. The CDR3 length is 16 residues. The ends were cut back, 0 bases at V and 3 bases at J, with 9 bases in the middle. Germline CDR1 reads MGHRA; CDR2 reads YSYEKL. CDR3 loop: CASSQEAGGGANVLTF. The DNA for the CDR3 is TGCGCCAGCAGCCAAGAGGCAGGTGGTGGGGCCAACGTCCTGACTTTC.

The chain recombines TRBV10-3 with TRBJ2-7; 12 nucleotides match TRBD2. Germline CDR1 ENHRY, CDR2 SYGVKD. V shed 7 bases and J 6 bases; nucleotides not matched to a gene: 10. The CDR3 has 15 residues. CDR3 region: CAINPSGRGMREQYF. The CDR3 DNA is TGTGCCATCAACCCTAGCGGGAGGGGAATGCGCGAGCAGTACTTC.

Only one count was recorded for this clone. The rearrangement uses TRBV7-3 and TRBJ2-5, with 11 positions matching TRBD2. The CDR3 extends over 19 amino acids. Germline V lookup: CDR1 SGHTA, CDR2 FQGTGA. After removal of 4 bases from V and 5 bases from J, the junction contained 18 bases not matched to a gene. CDR3 bases: TGTGCCAGCAGCTCCAGACTAGCGGGAACTTATCAAGGATTGGAGACCCAGTACTTC. It codes for CASSSRLAGTYQGLETQYF.

This clone was counted once. This rearrangement joins TRBV4-2 to TRBJ1-3; 11 bases are a match to TRBD1. CDR1 is LGHNA and CDR2 is YNFKEQ in the germline V gene. This CDR3 comprises 15 residues. V trimming: 3 bases; J trimming: 4 bases; junction bases outside the gene matches: 2. The CDR3 loop reads CASSQDRGRGNTIYF. CDR3 nucleotides: TGTGCCAGCAGCCAGGACAGGGGGCGCGGAAACACCATATATTTT.

The chain couples TRBV2 to TRBJ2-5; possibly TRBD2 for D (6 bases). The CDR3 loop spans 14 amino acids. The germline V gene encodes CDR1 SNHLY and CDR2 FYNNEI. The ends were cut back, 2 bases at V and 5 bases at J, with 12 bases in the middle. The CDR3, as DNA: TGTGCCAGCAGTGAACGTGGGGGGTGGGAGACCCAGTACTTC. Residues: CASSERGGWETQYF.

The V gene is TRBV15, the J gene TRBJ1-1; D perhaps matches TRBD1 (5 bases). Trimming removed 0 bases at V and 0 bases at J, with 5 bases between. The CDR3 contains 14 residues. CDR1 LNHNV and CDR2 YYDKDF come from the germline V gene (reference sequence). The CDR3 protein is CATSRDRVNTEAFF. The CDR3 DNA sequence: TGTGCCACCAGCAGAGACAGGGTGAACACTGAAGCTTTCTTT.

J is TRBJ2-1 and V is TRBV29-1; unclear D gene. The CDR3 covers 16 residues. V was clipped by 1 base and J by 8 bases, with 21 bases between them. Germline CDR1 and CDR2: SQVTM and ANQGSEA. CDR3 in amino acids: CSVEGYQARVGHEQFF. DNA of the CDR3: TGCAGCGTTGAAGGGTACCAAGCCCGAGTTGGGCATGAGCAGTTCTTC.

The chain joins TRBV7-6 to TRBJ2-2, with 10 positions matching TRBD1. The CDR3 runs to 16 residues. The V gene's germline CDR1 is SGHVS and CDR2 FNYEAQ. V trimming: 3 bases; J trimming: 5 bases; junction bases outside the gene matches: 6. CDR3 in DNA: TGTGCCAGCAGCTTTCGGACAGGGGGGGAAACCGGGGAGCTGTTTTTT. Protein product: CASSFRTGGETGELFF.

The chain uses TRBV6-5 and TRBJ1-6; D is unresolved. The CDR3 is made up of 15 amino acids. V was pared by 3 bases and J by 0 bases, with 6 bases between. CDR1 is MNHEY, CDR2 SVGAGI, per germline. CDR3 sequence (DNA): TGTGCCAGCAGTTATGCGAGCTCCTATAATTCACCCCTCCACTTT. This encodes CASSYASSYNSPLHF.

Concerning this clone itself: The junction does not match germline at one end; this may be a read error. The chain couples TRBV19 to TRBJ2-7; maybe TRBD1 (5 bases). In germline, CDR1 is LNHDA, CDR2 SQIVND (reference sequence). CDR3 length equals 15 residues. CDR3 nucleotide sequence: TGTGCCAGTAGTATAATGGGGCAGGGTTCCTCCGAGCAGTACTTC. It encodes CASSIMGQGSSEQYF.

This clone has a single count. This sequence joins TRBV6-4 and TRBJ2-5; TRBD2 matches 9 bases. The CDR3 sequence is 15 residues long. Trimming removed 6 bases from V and 4 bases from J; junction bases left unmatched: 9. CDR1 is MRHNA, CDR2 SNTAGT, per germline. CDR3 in DNA: TGTGCCAGCAGCAGCAAAGCGGGGGGCTCAGAGACCCAGTACTTC. Residues: CASSSKAGGSETQYF.

V gene TRBV4-1 combines with J gene TRBJ2-2; 9 nucleotides match TRBD1. V shed 7 bases and J 6 bases; nucleotides not matched to a gene: 9. The germline CDR1 and CDR2 sequences are MGHRA and YSYEKL. This CDR3 comprises 15 residues. For the CDR3, the DNA is TGCGCCAGCAACACGGGACAGGGTCCACCCGGGGAGCTGTTTTTT. Protein product: CASNTGQGPPGELFF.

The genes are TRBV28 and TRBJ1-1; 10 positions match TRBD1. Per germline, CDR1 MDHEN and CDR2 SYDVKM. The CDR3 runs 14 residues. Trimming cost V 4 bases and J 11 bases; bases outside gene matches: 10. The CDR3 DNA sequence: TGTGCCAGCAGTTCGCCGGGGACAGGGGCAGCCGCTTTCTTT. It yields the protein CASSSPGTGAAAFF.

This clone was recorded only once. CDR3 in amino acids: CAVRGSYNSPLHF. The CDR3 DNA follows: TGTGCCGTCCGGGGGTCCTATAATTCACCCCTCCACTTT. The chain employs TRBV27 and TRBJ1-6, with D perhaps TRBD1 (5 bases). The length of the CDR3 is 13 residues. V was trimmed by 11 bases and J by 1 base, leaving 9 bases between them. Looked up from germline, CDR1 is MNHEY and CDR2 is SMNVEV (reference sequence).

The chain joins TRBV28 to TRBJ2-7, with D possibly matching TRBD2 (6 bases). The CDR3 has 12 residues. Germline V gives CDR1 MDHEN, CDR2 SYDVKM. V lost 9 bases to trimming and J lost 3 bases, with 12 bases between them. Here the CDR3 DNA reads TGTGCCAGTCAGATGCGGGGCTACGAGCAGTACTTC. This codes for CASQMRGYEQYF.

The gene calls are TRBV6-1 and TRBJ2-2; 9 positions match TRBD1. This CDR3 contains 14 residues. Germline CDR1 reads MNHNS; CDR2 reads SASEGT. The trim removed 4 bases at V and 3 bases at J, leaving 0 bases unmatched. CDR3 sequence reads: CASSGQGDTGELFF. CDR3 nucleotides: TGTGCCAGCAGTGGACAGGGGGACACCGGGGAGCTGTTTTTT.

The chain joins TRBV4-1 to TRBJ1-6, with D perhaps TRBD1 (6 bases). Trimming stripped 0 bases from V and 3 bases from J, with 15 bases between. The CDR3 spans 18 residues. The germline CDR1 and CDR2 sequences are MGHRA and YSYEKL. CDR3 bases: TGCGCCAGCAGCCAAGATCGCGGACAGAGGTTCTATAATTCACCCCTCCACTTT. This translates into CASSQDRGQRFYNSPLHF.

This clone was found once. The chain carries TRBV19 and TRBJ2-5, with 9 bases that match TRBD1. The assigned J gene may be wrong: the sequence end matches TRBJ2-7 better. The germline V gene has CDR1 LNHDA and CDR2 SQIVND (reference sequence). CDR3 length equals 14 residues. The CDR3 sequence: CASSPGQGPYEQYF. Here the CDR3 DNA reads TGTGCCAGTAGTCCTGGACAGGGGCCCTACGAGCAGTACTTC.

The chain combines TRBV14 with TRBJ2-3; D is unclear. The CDR3 is 17 residues long. From germline, CDR1 is SGHDN and CDR2 FVKESK. V shed 2 bases and J shed 4 bases, with 19 bases lying between them. DNA of the CDR3: TGTGCCAGCAGCCAACAGACAACTGTGTCTTGGGCAGATACGCAGTATTTT. Amino acids: CASSQQTTVSWADTQYF.

V gene TRBV9 combines with J gene TRBJ2-3; 8 nucleotides match TRBD1. Germline trimming cut 5 bases from V and 0 bases from J; bases unmatched to any gene: 5. The CDR3 extends over 15 amino acids. Germline V CDR1 and CDR2: SGDLS, YYNGEE. The CDR3 sequence: CASRGTGASTDTQYF. CDR3 in DNA: TGTGCCAGCAGGGGGACAGGAGCTAGCACAGATACGCAGTATTTT.

This chain joins TRBV18 and TRBJ2-1; TRBD1 might be the D (5 bases). Between the trimmed V and J ends, which lost 6 bases and 7 bases, there was a span of 13 bases. CDR3 length: 13 amino acids. The germline CDR1 and CDR2 sequences are KGHSH and LQKENI. For the CDR3, the DNA is TGTGCCAGCTCTCCTCTACAGGAAAATGAGCAGTTCTTC. It translates to CASSPLQENEQFF.

The chain employs TRBV6-5 and TRBJ2-2, with D possibly TRBD1 on 6 matching bases. Germline-derived CDR1 and CDR2 are MNHEY and SVGAGI. This CDR3 contains 15 residues. Trimming took off 2 bases at V and 4 bases at J, with 11 bases between the two ends. CDR3 sequence (DNA): TGTGCCAGCAGTTACGGGACACCTTCCACCGGGGAGCTGTTTTTT. This translates into CASSYGTPSTGELFF.

This clone has only one observation. The rearrangement joins TRBV11-2 to TRBJ2-7; tentatively, D is TRBD2 (5 bases). The CDR3 is 14 residues long. The V end was cut by 5 bases, the J end by 6 bases, with 17 bases between. In germline, CDR1 is SGHAT, CDR2 FQNNGV. In nucleotides, the CDR3 is TGTGCCAGCAGCACCGGAGGTGGAGGTGGCGAGCAGTACTTC. Its translation: CASSTGGGGGEQYF.

This clone showed up many times. The chain recombines TRBV6-1 with TRBJ1-5; D uncertain. CDR1 MNHNS and CDR2 SASEGT come from the germline V gene. This CDR3 contains 15 residues. V was pared by 2 bases and J by 6 bases, with 14 bases between. The CDR3 nucleotides read TGTGCCAGCAGTGAATTCCAAGGGAGTGCTCAGCCCCAGCATTTT. Residues: CASSEFQGSAQPQHF.

V and J are TRBV19 and TRBJ1-6, with D possibly being TRBD1 (5 bases). Trimming pared 5 bases from V and 8 bases from J, leaving 13 bases between. Looked up from germline, CDR1 is LNHDA and CDR2 is SQIVND (reference sequence). The CDR3 runs 14 residues. For the CDR3, the DNA is TGTGCCAGTAGTTTCGGGGGAGGGGATTCACCCCTCCACTTT. Its translation is CASSFGGGDSPLHF.

This clone has just a few counts. The chain is built from TRBV30 and TRBJ2-7; D is perhaps TRBD1 (6 bases). The ends were cut back, 7 bases at V and 7 bases at J, with 17 bases in the middle. Germline V gene data show CDR1 as GTSNPN and CDR2 as SVGIG (reference sequence). This CDR3 region has 12 residues. For the CDR3, the DNA is TGTGCCTTCAACTTTTTTAGGGGGGAGCAGTACTTC. As protein: CAFNFFRGEQYF.